This T cell receptor beta chain was identified during a study of brain T cells in children with intractable seizures. Sequencing used immunoSEQ multiplex PCR; TCRdb keeps in-frame clones, though not all of them. The sample contains approximately 330,000 clones, about 93% of which appear only once. There are 15 residues in the CDR3. V was clipped by 2 bases and J by 7 bases, with 15 bases between them. Germline CDR1 and CDR2: LNHDA and SQIVND (reference sequence). Time point indicated: blood from clinic visit 5 months post-surgery; TSC patient then seizure free. The sequence was collected from a boy under two years old with tuberous sclerosis and intractable seizures. This chain uses TRBV19 with TRBJ2-1, with D possibly being TRBD2 (7 bases). The specimen comprised peripheral blood, sampled about 5 months after surgery. CDR3 in DNA: TGTGCCAGTAGTATAATGGGGGGGGCGAGAAATGAGCAGTTCTTC. This sequence encodes CASSIMGGARNEQFF.